Listed below are T cell receptor beta chains from one sample, sequenced in a study of blood T cell repertoires in COVID-19. Sequencing used immunoSEQ multiplex PCR; TCRdb keeps in-frame clones, though not all of them. The sample holds 130,000 or so clones, about 90% seen once. The sample comprised peripheral blood. The receptors come from a man in his forties or fifties with active COVID-19. The CDR3 runs from the conserved cysteine through the conserved F or W. A D gene is named only where the DNA matches it firmly. A clone size is listed for some rows: how often the clone was seen (once, few, many), or a class if it is expanded.

j_gene | len | abundance | v_gene | d_gene | CDR3nt | CDR3aa
TRBJ2-5 | 15 | NA | TRBV11-3 | TRBD1 | TGTGCCAGCAGCTACAGGGGGATGGGGCAAGAGACCCAGTACTTC | CASSYRGMGQETQYF
TRBJ1-1 | 15 | NA | TRBV11-3 | NA | TGTGCCAGCAGCCCGGCAGGGGCGGGCGTGAGTGAAGCTTTCTTT | CASSPAGAGVSEAFF
TRBJ1-4 | 13 | few | TRBV4-1 | NA | TGCGCCAGCAGCGGCGGGGGTAATGAAAAACTGTTTTTT | CASSGGGNEKLFF
TRBJ1-1 | 15 | NA | TRBV7-9 | TRBD1 | TGTGCCAGCAGCTTCATCGGACAGGCGAACACTGAAGCTTTCTTT | CASSFIGQANTEAFF
TRBJ2-7 | 13 | NA | TRBV6-1 | NA | TGTGCCAGCAGGAGGGTCGACACCTACGAGCAGTACTTC | CASRRVDTYEQYF
TRBJ1-4 | 14 | NA | TRBV27 | TRBD1 | TGTGCCAGCAGCTTAACAGGGGGGTATGAAAAACTGTTTTTT | CASSLTGGYEKLFF
TRBJ1-2 | 14 | NA | TRBV4-2 | NA | TGTGCCAGCAGCCAAGACCCAGATAGCTTGGGCTACACCTTC | CASSQDPDSLGYTF
TRBJ1-1 | 14 | NA | TRBV6-6 | NA | TGTGCCAGCAGTTACAGCGAGGGGAGGGCTGAAGCTTTCTTT | CASSYSEGRAEAFF
TRBJ1-4 | 14 | NA | TRBV6-5 | TRBD1 | TGTGCCAGCAGCCCGGACAGGGGCAATGAAAAACTGTTTTTT | CASSPDRGNEKLFF
TRBJ2-7 | 13 | NA | TRBV7-2 | NA | TGTGCCAGCAGCTTAGGCTATTCCTACGAGCAGTACTTC | CASSLGYSYEQYF
TRBJ2-3 | 15 | NA | TRBV9 | NA | TGTGCCAGCAGCGCACTAGGGAACCAGGGGCATACGCAGTATTTT | CASSALGNQGHTQYF
TRBJ2-1 | 13 | NA | TRBV6-5 | TRBD2 | TGTGCCAGTGGGACTAGCTCCTACAATGAGCAGTTCTTC | CASGTSSYNEQFF
TRBJ2-7 | 16 | once | TRBV5-5 | NA | TGTGCCAGCAGCTTTGGGTCGTCATCTGGAGTGGGCGAGCAGTACTTC | CASSFGSSSGVGEQYF
TRBJ2-3 | 16 | NA | TRBV3-1/TRBV3-2 | NA | TGTGCCAGCAGCCAGGGGCGCGGCCTAATTTTGGATACGCAGTATTTT | CASSQGRGLILDTQYF
TRBJ2-5 | 17 | NA | TRBV4-2 | TRBD2 | TGTGCCAGCAGCCGATCTCTAGCGGGCTCCCTCCAAGAGACCCAGTACTTC | CASSRSLAGSLQETQYF
TRBJ1-2 | 15 | NA | TRBV12-5 | NA | TGTGCTAGTGGTTTGGTACCTGGCAGGCTCTATGGCTACACCTTC | CASGLVPGRLYGYTF
TRBJ2-7 | 19 | NA | TRBV7-6 | TRBD1 | TGTGCCAGCAGCCCAACTCGTAGAGGGTCAGTGGACAGGGCCTACGAGCAGTACTTC | CASSPTRRGSVDRAYEQYF
TRBJ1-2 | 13 | NA | TRBV12-3/TRBV12-4 | TRBD1 | TGTGCCAGCAACCTCCTCAGGGGGTCTGGCTACACCTTC | CASNLLRGSGYTF
TRBJ1-2 | 15 | NA | TRBV4-1 | TRBD1 | TGCGCCAGCAGTCCTACACTGGACAGGGGAGGTGGCTACACCTTC | CASSPTLDRGGGYTF
TRBJ2-5 | 16 | NA | TRBV5-1 | NA | TGCGCCAGCAGCTCGGAAGGTGGGGGGTTTGGTGAGACCCAGTACTTC | CASSSEGGGFGETQYF
TRBJ2-5 | 14 | NA | TRBV5-1 | NA | TGCGCCAGCAGCCCAACCCGGGGTGGAGAGACCCAGTACTTC | CASSPTRGGETQYF
TRBJ1-1 | 14 | few | TRBV6-5 | TRBD1 | TGTGCCAGCAGTTTCCTAGACAGGGGCACTGAAGCTTTCTTT | CASSFLDRGTEAFF
TRBJ2-7 | 18 | NA | TRBV4-1 | TRBD2 | TGCGCCAGCAGCCGTCCACCGGGAGGGCGGGGCCCCTCCTACGAGCAGTACTTC | CASSRPPGGRGPSYEQYF
TRBJ1-1 | 15 | NA | TRBV27 | NA | TGTGCCAGCAGTCGGGAGGGTTTTGCGTCCGGTGAAGCTTTCTTT | CASSREGFASGEAFF
TRBJ2-3 | 14 | NA | TRBV18 | TRBD1 | TGTGCCAGCTCATGGACAGGGGGCACAGATACGCAGTATTTT | CASSWTGGTDTQYF
TRBJ2-1 | 15 | NA | TRBV7-2 | NA | TGTGCCAGCAGCTTGGGGGGTAACAGTCGGAGCCAGCAGTTCTTC | CASSLGGNSRSQQFF
TRBJ2-1 | 15 | NA | TRBV7-9 | NA | TGTGCCAGCAGCCCCCCGGGCAGGGCCTACAATGAGCAGTTCTTC | CASSPPGRAYNEQFF
TRBJ1-5 | 14 | NA | TRBV6-1 | TRBD1 | TGTGCCAGCAGTGAAAGGACAGGGCTTATCGCCCAGCATTTT | CASSERTGLIAQHF
TRBJ1-1 | 15 | NA | TRBV3-1/TRBV3-2 | NA | TGTGCCAGCAGCCAAGATTTGGTCCCGGGCACTGAAGCTTTCTTT | CASSQDLVPGTEAFF
TRBJ2-2 | 16 | once | TRBV4-2 | TRBD1 | TGTGCCAGCAGCCAAGATATAACAGGGGGAACCGGGGAGCTGTTTTTT | CASSQDITGGTGELFF
TRBJ1-2 | 16 | NA | TRBV7-9 | TRBD1 | TGTGCCAGCAGCGCACAGACCGGGACAGGGGGCTATGGCTACACCTTC | CASSAQTGTGGYGYTF
TRBJ1-4 | 17 | NA | TRBV19 | TRBD1 | TGTGCCAGTAGTCTCTACCCGGACAGGACAACTAATGAAAAACTGTTTTTT | CASSLYPDRTTNEKLFF
TRBJ2-5 | 14 | NA | TRBV19 | TRBD2 | TGTGCCAGTAGAGAGCGGGGGGGCGTCCGGACCCAGTACTTC | CASRERGGVRTQYF
TRBJ2-5 | 11 | NA | TRBV5-1 | TRBD2 | TGCGCCAGCAGCGCGGGACTAGTTGAGTACTTC | CASSAGLVEYF
TRBJ2-7 | 16 | NA | TRBV6-5 | TRBD1 | TGTGCCAGCAGTTACTCGGCCGGACAGGGACCCTACGAGCAGTACTTC | CASSYSAGQGPYEQYF
TRBJ2-7 | 14 | few | TRBV9 | NA | TGTGCCAGCAGCTCTCCAGGGGGGTCCTACGAGCAGTACTTC | CASSSPGGSYEQYF
TRBJ1-1 | 14 | NA | TRBV25-1 | NA | TGTGCCAGCAGCCTAGGGGGTCCTAGCACTGAAGCTTTCTTT | CASSLGGPSTEAFF
TRBJ1-5 | 17 | NA | TRBV6-1 | NA | TGTGCCAGCAGTGAAGGGGCAGGGTTCTATAGCAATCAGCCCCAGCATTTT | CASSEGAGFYSNQPQHF
TRBJ2-7 | 15 | NA | TRBV11-2 | TRBD2 | TGTGCCAGCAGCTTAGACTGGACGGGGGGGTACGAGCAGTACTTC | CASSLDWTGGYEQYF
TRBJ2-3 | 14 | NA | TRBV2 | TRBD2 | TGTGCCAGCAGCGCGGGGGGGCCGACAGATACGCAGTATTTT | CASSAGGPTDTQYF
TRBJ1-2 | 13 | NA | TRBV6-4 | NA | TGTGCCAGCAGTCCCTACTTCGACTATGGCTACACCTTC | CASSPYFDYGYTF
TRBJ1-2 | 15 | NA | TRBV5-1 | TRBD1 | TGCGCCAGCAGCCCAATGAGACAGGGGAGAGGTGGCTACACCTTC | CASSPMRQGRGGYTF
TRBJ2-4 | 16 | NA | TRBV18 | NA | TGTGCCAGCTCACCACCGGGACTCGCGGGCAAAAACATTCAGTACTTC | CASSPPGLAGKNIQYF
TRBJ2-7 | 12 | NA | TRBV12-3/TRBV12-4 | TRBD1 | TGTGCCAGCACGCCGACAGGGCTCGAGCAGTACTTC | CASTPTGLEQYF
TRBJ2-5 | 17 | once | TRBV15 | TRBD1 | TGTGCCACCAGCAGACCCGAGGACAGGGTTTCCCAAGAGACCCAGTACTTC | CATSRPEDRVSQETQYF
TRBJ1-5 | 12 | NA | TRBV19 | NA | NA | CASTSGGQPQHF
TRBJ1-2 | 12 | NA | TRBV12-3/TRBV12-4 | NA | TGTGCCAGCGGGCTCCGGGGGAAGGGCTACACCTTC | CASGLRGKGYTF